Below are 14 T cell receptor beta chains sequenced from a single sample in a study of T cell changes during pregnancy in multiple sclerosis. Profiled with immunoSEQ multiplex PCR; TCRdb holds only in-frame clones, not every one. The sample has approximately 88,000 clones; around 93% are singletons. The sequencing here drew on peripheral blood, taken in the third trimester of pregnancy. The origin of the receptors is a female donor with multiple sclerosis, enrolled in a pregnancy study.

The CDR3 is CASSYQVAYEQYF. CDR3 DNA: TGTGCCAGCAGTTACCAGGTAGCCTACGAGCAGTACTTC. This chain uses TRBV27 with TRBJ2-7; no clear D. Germline V gene data show CDR1 as MNHEY and CDR2 as SMNVEV (reference sequence). V lost 4 bases and J lost 2, with 9 bases in between. This CDR3 has 13 amino acids.

In DNA form, the CDR3 reads TGCGCCAGTGCCCCGGGACTAGCATACTACGAGCAGTACTTC. Amino acid sequence: CASAPGLAYYEQYF. The gene calls are TRBV5-1 and TRBJ2-7; 9 bases match TRBD2. Per germline, CDR1 SGHRS and CDR2 YFSETQ. V trimming: 8 bases; J trimming: 3 bases; junction bases outside the gene matches: 9. This CDR3 is 14 amino acids long.

Written as DNA, the CDR3 is TGTGCCAGCAGCCTAAACAGGGGGCTAAACAATCAGCCCCAGCATTTT. This encodes CASSLNRGLNNQPQHF. The chain carries TRBV5-6 and TRBJ1-5; 9 nucleotides line up with TRBD1. Trimming at V came to 4 bases and at J to 3 bases, leaving 8 bases not matched to a gene. Germline assignment: CDR1 SGHDT and CDR2 YYEEEE. The CDR3 is made up of 16 amino acids.

The count of this clone is one. The chain is built from TRBV30 and TRBJ1-6, with 8 nucleotides matching TRBD1. The V gene's germline CDR1 is GTSNPN and CDR2 SVGIG (reference sequence). The J segment lost 9 bases and the V segment lost 4 bases, leaving 11 bases of the junction unmatched. This CDR3 region has 15 residues. CDR3 coding DNA: TGTGCCTGGACCTCAGGGTCCAGGGGGCCTTCACCCCTCCACTTT. Its protein is CAWTSGSRGPSPLHF. Full variable domain (remainder filled in from reference TRBV30 and TRBJ1-6): SQTIHQWPATLVQPVGSPLSLECTVEGTSNPNLYWYRQAAGRGLQLLFYSVGIGQISSEVPQNLSASRPQDRQFILSSKKLLLSDSGFYLCAWTSGSRGPSPLHFGNGTRLTVT.

The chain combines TRBV13 with TRBJ2-2; 7 bases map to TRBD2. The J segment lost 6 bases and the V segment lost 0 bases, leaving 4 bases of the junction unmatched. Germline V gene lookup returns CDR1 PRHDT and CDR2 FYEKMQ (reference sequence). The CDR3 covers 15 residues. The CDR3 region has the DNA TGTGCCAGCAGCTTAGGCCTTGGGGGGGCCGGGGAGCTGTTTTTT. Translation: CASSLGLGGAGELFF.

V is TRBV13 and J is TRBJ2-2; 7 bases map to TRBD1. CDR3 size: 17 residues. V lost 0 bases and J lost 4; bases outside the gene matches: 8. Germline V lookup: CDR1 PRHDT, CDR2 FYEKMQ (reference sequence). CDR3 region: CASSLGTGTMGTGELFF. The CDR3 bases are TGTGCCAGCAGCTTAGGGACAGGGACGATGGGCACCGGGGAGCTGTTTTTT.

V is TRBV9 and J is TRBJ2-1; D gene ambiguous. V shed 0 bases and J shed 8 bases, with 15 bases lying between them. The CDR3 runs to 15 residues. From germline, CDR1 is SGDLS and CDR2 YYNGEE. CDR3 in amino acids: CASSVEWSLAYEQFF. CDR3 nucleotide sequence: TGTGCCAGCAGCGTAGAGTGGAGTCTGGCGTATGAGCAGTTCTTC.

The chain couples TRBV2 to TRBJ2-5, with a weak D call TRBD1 (6 bases). There are 14 residues in the CDR3. Germline CDR1 and CDR2: SNHLY and FYNNEI. Trimming removed 4 bases from V and 5 bases from J, with 14 bases in between. CDR3 residues: CASSARGGSETQYF. The CDR3, as DNA: TGTGCCAGCAGTGCCCGAGGGGGATCGGAGACCCAGTACTTC.

This clone was seen just once. The rearrangement links TRBV19 to TRBJ1-1; 10 bases match TRBD1. The CDR3 sequence is 15 residues long. The germline V gene encodes CDR1 LNHDA and CDR2 SQIVND (reference sequence). Trimming took 5 bases from V and 4 from J; bases not matched to a gene: 7. In DNA, the CDR3 is TGTGCCAGTAGTTCACCGGGACAGGGGTCCACTGAAGCTTTCTTT. Its protein is CASSSPGQGSTEAFF.

This chain joins TRBV29-1 and TRBJ2-5, with a possible D match to TRBD2 (7 bases). The germline V and J ends were trimmed by 5 bases and 4 bases, with 14 bases remaining between them. This CDR3 comprises 13 residues. Looked up from germline, CDR1 is SQVTM and CDR2 is ANQGSEA. The CDR3 region is CSVRGALSETQYF. CDR3 sequence (DNA): TGCAGCGTTCGGGGGGCTCTGTCAGAGACCCAGTACTTC. Using reference TRBV29-1 and TRBJ2-5 for the parts outside the CDR3, the full variable domain is SAVISQKPSRDICQRGTSLTIQCQVDSQVTMMFWYRQQPGQSLTLIATANQGSEATYESGFVIDKFPISRPNLTFSTLTVSNMSPEDSSIYLCSVRGALSETQYFGPGTRLLVL.

J is TRBJ2-1 and V is TRBV5-4, with 8 nucleotides matching TRBD2. Trimming removed 5 bases from V and 4 bases from J; junction bases left unmatched: 2. Germline CDR1 is SGHNT and CDR2 is YYREEE (reference sequence). This CDR3 has 13 residues. The CDR3: CASRVAGYNEQFF. The CDR3 DNA sequence: TGTGCCAGCAGGGTAGCGGGGTACAATGAGCAGTTCTTC.

V and J are TRBV5-5 and TRBJ1-2; 7 nucleotides agree with TRBD1. The CDR3 runs 15 residues. From germline, CDR1 is SGHKS and CDR2 YYEKEE (reference sequence). The trim removed 2 bases at V and 4 bases at J, leaving 8 bases unmatched. The CDR3 is CASSLGAGGTYGYTF. The CDR3 DNA reads TGTGCCAGCAGCTTAGGGGCAGGGGGGACCTATGGCTACACCTTC.

On this clone itself: Distinct nucleotide sequences in the sample also encode this CDR3. The V call is TRBV2, the J call TRBJ2-7, with TRBD1 matching 8 bases. The CDR3 has 12 residues. The trim removed 6 bases at V and 4 bases at J, leaving 2 bases unmatched. CDR1 and CDR2 (germline): SNHLY, FYNNEI. CDR3 bases: TGTGCCAGCAGAGGACAGGGTTACGAGCAGTACTTC. It yields the protein CASRGQGYEQYF.

This chain joins TRBV7-2 and TRBJ1-1, with D maybe TRBD1 (6 bases). This CDR3 comprises 15 residues. Germline V gene sequence: CDR1 SGHTA, CDR2 FQGNSA. V dropped 5 bases and J dropped 1 base, with 14 bases sitting between them. Here the CDR3 DNA reads TGTGCCAGCAGCCCCGCCAGGGGCGGGAACACTGAAGCTTTCTTT. Protein sequence: CASSPARGGNTEAFF.